This T cell receptor (beta chain) stems from a study of T cell responses to AZD1222 COVID-19 vaccine. TCRdb keeps only in-frame clones here, not all; method: immunoSEQ multiplex PCR. Of 77,000 or so clones detected, around 87% appear once; the ten largest clones hold around 29%. Turning to this clone: Its antigen is not identified.

Findings and caveats of the study: Donors were largely white British and mainly female; clonal diversity was possibly underestimated.

CDR3 length equals 12 residues. Per germline, CDR1 LNHDA and CDR2 SQIVND (reference sequence). The V and J ends lost 4 bases and 10 bases, in that order; junction bases with no gene match: 3. This clonotype originated in an adult in good health. The chain couples TRBV19 to TRBJ2-1, with 8 positions matching TRBD2. This specimen consisted of peripheral blood, obtained on day 0 of AZD1222 vaccination. The CDR3: CASSTGLDEQFF. The CDR3 DNA sequence: TGTGCCAGTAGTACGGGACTAGACGAGCAGTTCTTC.